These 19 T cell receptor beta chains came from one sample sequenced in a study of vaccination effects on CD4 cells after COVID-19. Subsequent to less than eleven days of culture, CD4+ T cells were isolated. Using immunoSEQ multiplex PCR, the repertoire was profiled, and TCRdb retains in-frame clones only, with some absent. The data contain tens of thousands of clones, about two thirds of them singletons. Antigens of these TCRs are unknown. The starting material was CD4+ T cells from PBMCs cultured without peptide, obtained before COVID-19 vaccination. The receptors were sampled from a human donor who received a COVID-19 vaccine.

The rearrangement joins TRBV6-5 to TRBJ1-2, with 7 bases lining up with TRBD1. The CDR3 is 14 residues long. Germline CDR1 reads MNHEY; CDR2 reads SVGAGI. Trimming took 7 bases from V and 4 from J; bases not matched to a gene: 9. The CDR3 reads CASIGQTGPYGYTF. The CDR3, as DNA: TGTGCCAGCATAGGACAGACAGGGCCCTATGGCTACACCTTC.

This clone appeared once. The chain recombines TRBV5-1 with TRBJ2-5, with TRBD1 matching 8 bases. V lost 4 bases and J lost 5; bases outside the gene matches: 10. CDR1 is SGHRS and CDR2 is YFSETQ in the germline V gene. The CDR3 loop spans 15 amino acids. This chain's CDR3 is CASSPITGGVETQYF. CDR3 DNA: TGCGCCAGCAGCCCCATAACAGGGGGAGTGGAGACCCAGTACTTC.

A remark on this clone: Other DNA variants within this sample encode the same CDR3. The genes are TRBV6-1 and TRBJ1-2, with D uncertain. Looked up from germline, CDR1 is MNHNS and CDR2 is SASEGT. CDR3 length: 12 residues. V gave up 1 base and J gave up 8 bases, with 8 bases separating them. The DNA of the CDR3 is TGTGCCAGCAGTGAAGGCGGGGTAGGCTACACCTTC. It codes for CASSEGGVGYTF.

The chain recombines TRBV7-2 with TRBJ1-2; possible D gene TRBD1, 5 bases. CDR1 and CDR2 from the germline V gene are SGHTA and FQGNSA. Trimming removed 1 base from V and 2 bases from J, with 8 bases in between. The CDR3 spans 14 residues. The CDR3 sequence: CASSLEGNNYGYTF. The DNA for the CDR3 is TGTGCCAGCAGCTTAGAGGGGAACAACTATGGCTACACCTTC.

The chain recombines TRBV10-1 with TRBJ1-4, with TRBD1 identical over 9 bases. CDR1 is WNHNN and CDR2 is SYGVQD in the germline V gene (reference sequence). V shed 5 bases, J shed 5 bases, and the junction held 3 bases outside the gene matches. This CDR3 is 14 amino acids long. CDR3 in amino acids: CASSPGTGNEKLFF. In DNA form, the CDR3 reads TGCGCCAGCAGTCCCGGGACAGGGAATGAAAAACTGTTTTTT.

The CDR3, as DNA: TGTGCCAGCAGCCGGCAGGGGAAAATAAGGACAGATACGCAGTATTTT. It specifies CASSRQGKIRTDTQYF. The rearrangement joins TRBV14 to TRBJ2-3, with D perhaps TRBD1 (6 bases). V gave up 4 bases and J gave up 3 bases, with 17 bases separating them. CDR1 and CDR2 (germline): SGHDN, FVKESK. This CDR3 is built from 16 residues. Full variable domain (outside the CDR3, taken from reference TRBV14 and TRBJ2-3): EAGVTQFPSHSVIEKGQTVTLRCDPISGHDNLYWYRRVMGKEIKFLLHFVKESKQDESGMPNNRFLAERTGGTYSTLKVQPAELEDSGVYFCASSRQGKIRTDTQYFGPGTRLTVL.

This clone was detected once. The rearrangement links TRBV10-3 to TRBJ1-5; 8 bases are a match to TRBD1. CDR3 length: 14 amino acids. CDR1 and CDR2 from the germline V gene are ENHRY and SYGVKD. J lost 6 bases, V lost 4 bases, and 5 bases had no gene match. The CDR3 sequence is CAISATGGVQPQHF. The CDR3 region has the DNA TGTGCCATCAGTGCCACAGGGGGTGTTCAGCCCCAGCATTTT.

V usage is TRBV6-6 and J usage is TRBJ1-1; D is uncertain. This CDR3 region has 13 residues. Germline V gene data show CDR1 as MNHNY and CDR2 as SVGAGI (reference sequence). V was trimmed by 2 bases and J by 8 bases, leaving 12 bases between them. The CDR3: CASSYPPSIEAFF. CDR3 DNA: TGTGCCAGCAGTTACCCGCCGAGCATCGAAGCTTTCTTT.

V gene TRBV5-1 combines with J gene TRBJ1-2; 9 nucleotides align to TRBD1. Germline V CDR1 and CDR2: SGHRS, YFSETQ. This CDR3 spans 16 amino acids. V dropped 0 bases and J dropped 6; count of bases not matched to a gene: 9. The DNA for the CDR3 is TGCGCCAGCAGCTTGGCCCCTACAGGGGGCGCGGATGGCTACACCTTC. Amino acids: CASSLAPTGGADGYTF.

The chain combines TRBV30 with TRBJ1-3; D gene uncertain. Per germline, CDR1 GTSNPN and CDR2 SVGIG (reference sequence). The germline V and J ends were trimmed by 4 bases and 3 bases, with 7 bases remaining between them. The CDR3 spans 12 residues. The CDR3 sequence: CAWTLGGNTIYF. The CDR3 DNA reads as TGTGCCTGGACGCTGGGTGGAAACACCATATATTTT. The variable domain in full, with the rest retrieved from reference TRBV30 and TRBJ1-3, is SQTIHQWPATLVQPVGSPLSLECTVEGTSNPNLYWYRQAAGRGLQLLFYSVGIGQISSEVPQNLSASRPQDRQFILSSKKLLLSDSGFYLCAWTLGGNTIYFGEGSWLTVV.

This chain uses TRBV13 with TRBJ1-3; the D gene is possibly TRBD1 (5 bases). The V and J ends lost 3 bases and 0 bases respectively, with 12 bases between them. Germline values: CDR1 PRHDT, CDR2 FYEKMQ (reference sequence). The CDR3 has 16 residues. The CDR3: CASSFKGPSSGNTIYF. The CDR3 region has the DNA TGTGCCAGCAGCTTTAAGGGGCCGAGCTCTGGAAACACCATATATTTT.

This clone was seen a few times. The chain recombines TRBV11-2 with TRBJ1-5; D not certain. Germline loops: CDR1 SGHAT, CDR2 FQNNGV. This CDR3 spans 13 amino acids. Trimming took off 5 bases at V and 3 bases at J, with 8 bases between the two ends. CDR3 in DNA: TGTGCCAGCAGCAACAGCCACAATCAGCCCCAGCATTTT. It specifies CASSNSHNQPQHF.

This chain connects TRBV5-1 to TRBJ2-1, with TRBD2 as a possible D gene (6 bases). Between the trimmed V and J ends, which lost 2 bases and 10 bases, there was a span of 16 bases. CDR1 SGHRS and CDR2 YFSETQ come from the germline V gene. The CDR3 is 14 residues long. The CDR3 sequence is CASSLLAPPREQFF. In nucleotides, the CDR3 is TGCGCCAGCAGCTTACTAGCACCCCCCAGGGAGCAGTTCTTC.

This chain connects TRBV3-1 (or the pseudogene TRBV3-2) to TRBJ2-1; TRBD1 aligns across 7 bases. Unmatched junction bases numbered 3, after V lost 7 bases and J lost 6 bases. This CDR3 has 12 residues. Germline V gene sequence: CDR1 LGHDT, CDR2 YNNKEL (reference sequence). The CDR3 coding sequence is TGTGCCAGCATAGCAGGGGGCAATGAGCAGTTCTTC. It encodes CASIAGGNEQFF.

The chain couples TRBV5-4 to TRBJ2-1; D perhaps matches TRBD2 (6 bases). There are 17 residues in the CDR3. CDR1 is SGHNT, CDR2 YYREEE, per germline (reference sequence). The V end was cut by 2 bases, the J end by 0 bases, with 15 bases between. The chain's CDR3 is CASSFRTNPTSYNEQFF. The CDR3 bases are TGTGCCAGCAGCTTCCGGACTAACCCTACCTCCTACAATGAGCAGTTCTTC. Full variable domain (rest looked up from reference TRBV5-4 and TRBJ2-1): ETGVTQSPTHLIKTRGQQVTLRCSSQSGHNTVSWYQQALGQGPQFIFQYYREEENGRGNFPPRFSGLQFPNYSSELNVNALELDDSALYLCASSFRTNPTSYNEQFFGPGTRLTVL.

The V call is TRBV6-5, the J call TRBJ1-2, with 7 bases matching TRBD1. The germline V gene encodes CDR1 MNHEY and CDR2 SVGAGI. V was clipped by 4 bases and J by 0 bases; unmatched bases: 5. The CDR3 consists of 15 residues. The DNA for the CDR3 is TGTGCCAGCAGTTCCCAGGGACAGCCTAACTATGGCTACACCTTC. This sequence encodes CASSSQGQPNYGYTF.

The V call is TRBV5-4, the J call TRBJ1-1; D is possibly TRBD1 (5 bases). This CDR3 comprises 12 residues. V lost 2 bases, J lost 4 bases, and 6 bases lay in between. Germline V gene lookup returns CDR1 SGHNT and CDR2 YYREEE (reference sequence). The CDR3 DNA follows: TGTGCCAGCAGCTTAGGGGTCACTGAAGCTTTCTTT. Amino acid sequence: CASSLGVTEAFF.

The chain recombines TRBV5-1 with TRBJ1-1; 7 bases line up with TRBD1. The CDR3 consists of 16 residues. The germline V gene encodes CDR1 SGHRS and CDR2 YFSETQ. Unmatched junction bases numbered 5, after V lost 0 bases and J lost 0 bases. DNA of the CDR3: TGCGCCAGCAGCTTGGTTACCGGGACAGTGAACACTGAAGCTTTCTTT. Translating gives CASSLVTGTVNTEAFF.

This CDR3 reads CASSFNRRDLQETQYF. The CDR3, as DNA: TGTGCCAGCAGTTTTAATCGACGGGACCTCCAAGAGACCCAGTACTTC. The V gene is TRBV5-6, the J gene TRBJ2-5; D may correspond to TRBD1 or TRBD2 (5 bases each). The CDR3 has 16 amino acids. Trimming removed 5 bases from V and 1 base from J, with 18 bases in between. Germline V gene sequence: CDR1 SGHDT, CDR2 YYEEEE.